Here is one T cell receptor beta chain with its context. The data were taken from a study of sequential checkpoint blockade in melanoma. Indicated treatment: randomized to nivolumab then ipilimumab (arm A) or the reverse (arm B). PBMC sorting kept live CD3+CD8+ cells without CD19 or CD56. Generated by immunoSEQ multiplex PCR, the TCRdb table keeps only in-frame clones and is missing some. The sample has 15,000 to 20,000 clones; around 76% are singletons. With 4 bases clipped from V and 3 bases from J, the junction kept 2 bases outside the gene matches. Germline values: CDR1 SGHRS, CDR2 YFSETQ. This CDR3 contains 13 residues.

The chain carries TRBV5-1 and TRBJ2-7; the match to TRBD1 covers 9 bases. This specimen consisted of CD8+ T cells sorted from blood (inferred from file names), obtained from a patient given nivolumab and ipilimumab in sequence. This sequence originates from a human donor with melanoma. The CDR3 protein is CASSGQGFYEQYF. CDR3 coding DNA: TGCGCCAGCAGCGGACAGGGGTTCTACGAGCAGTACTTC.